Given below is one TCR beta chain in context. In this sample, this clonotype turned up many times. Its specific antigen is unknown. Base qualities are not provided; no much larger clone lies one nucleotide away. Systemically healthy Caucasian individuals from Russia, 39 in total and aged about 6 to 95 years, were included as donors. Roughly 10 milliliters of peripheral blood were collected from each donor into EDTA-treated Vacutainer tubes. Ficoll-Paque density-gradient centrifugation was used to isolate PBMCs, with at least 6 million per sample. Trizol reagent was used to extract total RNA from PBMCs, with at least 5 micrograms per sample. The percentages of naive CD45RAhigh/CD27high T cells were determined by flow cytometry on a PBMC aliquot from every donor. This sample was included in a study of blood T cells in healthy people across ages (dated by TCRdb to 2014 to 2015). For context, the study as a whole: In model experiments, template switching captured roughly one uniquely barcoded TCR beta cDNA molecule for every two T cells. The study measured age-related changes in TCR beta repertoire diversity using deep sequencing normalized with unique cDNA molecular identifiers. The donors were divided into four age groups: young (average approximately 17 years), middle-aged (almost 40), aged (approximately 59) and long-lived (more than 75). To avoid experimental bias, donors of different ages were randomly spread across the sequencing lanes. Using the same blood draw, the study looked at two additional independent replicas of 1 million unique cDNA reads for two donors, one aged 18 to 30 and the other aged 80 or older. Results and caveats for the whole study, not just this receptor: As age increased, observed TCR beta diversity per million T cells dropped in a roughly linear way, and a significant reduction was already evident by age 40. Because the CMV infection status of the donors was unknown, age-related changes in expanded clonotypes may potentially have been confounded. Estimates of total diversity based on one million sequenced T cells were regarded as lower bounds and as underestimates. Compared with the aged group, the long-lived group had more naive CD4+ T cells, fewer expanded clones and increased TCR diversity, a pattern suggesting age selection. Observed TCR beta diversity correlated strongly with the percentage of naive T cells measured by flow cytometry. Bulk unsorted PBMC profiling prevented conclusive comparison of naive and antigen-experienced compartments.

Relative to germline, V is 6 bases shorter and J is 11 bases shorter, with 25 bases between their ends. The CDR3 starts with the cysteine, ends with the phenylalanine, and has 15 residues. Solely the CDR3 DNA is kept, with 45 bases framed from the first base. The library relied on 5' RACE. This sample was sequenced with an Illumina HiSeq 2500. A second PCR of roughly 6 to 12 cycles was performed with a sample-barcoded 5' primer and a J-beta primer mix. A template-switch 5' adaptor carrying 12 random nucleotides introduced a unique molecular identifier onto each TCR beta cDNA molecule. Each sample yielded at least 3 million CDR3-containing paired-end reads. The Mint cDNA synthesis kit, primed by a TRBC-specific oligonucleotide, was used to synthesize first-strand cDNA from all RNA. Following uracil-DNA glycosylase treatment, all cDNA underwent a first 18-cycle PCR with the universal primers M1SS and BC2_uni_R. In the paper's pipeline: Each sample was normalized by randomly selecting 1 million high-quality reads, each carrying a distinct molecular identifier. Reads sharing molecular identifiers were discarded rather than binned into consensus sequences. MiTCR, with a Q25 quality threshold and the strictest error-elimination algorithm, was used for CDR3 identification, clonotype clustering and error correction. A nonparametric unseen species model with Euler transformation was used to estimate a lower bound on total TCR beta diversity. TCRdb applied fastp at Q25 and MiXCR to the public reads, then kept only in-frame beta chains. Every entry covers one CDR3 protein and lists the most common genes and DNA from its rows. These V and J calls rely on TCRdb rather than the paper's analysis. The sample has approximately 1.5 million distinct CDR3 sequences on record, roughly 30% of them singletons. The biggest ten clones account for around 10% of the sample.

The TCR sequence derives from a woman aged 25 to 45 in good health. The chain is made from TRBV12-3 or TRBV12-4 and TRBJ2-5; matching of 7 bases hints at TRBD1 as the D gene. Sequencing was done on a sample of blood. The bases read TGTGCCAGCAGCCAAGACGGGACGATCAGGGGGGAGCAGTACTTC. Translation gives CASSQDGTIRGEQYF.